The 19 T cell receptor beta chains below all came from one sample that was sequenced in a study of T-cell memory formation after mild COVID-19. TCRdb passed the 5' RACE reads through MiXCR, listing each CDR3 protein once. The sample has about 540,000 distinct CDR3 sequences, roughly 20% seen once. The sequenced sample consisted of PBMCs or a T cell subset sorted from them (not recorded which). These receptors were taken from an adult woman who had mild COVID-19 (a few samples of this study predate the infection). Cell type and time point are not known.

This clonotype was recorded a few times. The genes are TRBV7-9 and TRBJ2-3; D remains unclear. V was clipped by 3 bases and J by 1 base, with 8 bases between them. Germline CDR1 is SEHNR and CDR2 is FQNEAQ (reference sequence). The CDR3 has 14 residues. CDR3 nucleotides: TGTGCCAGCAGCTTCGCTCCGGGCACAGATACGCAGTATTTT. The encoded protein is CASSFAPGTDTQYF. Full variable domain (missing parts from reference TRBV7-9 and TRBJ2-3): DTGVSQNPRHKITKRGQNVTFRCDPISEHNRLYWYRQTLGQGPEFLTYFQNEAQLEKSRLLSDRFSAERPKGSFSTLEIQRTEQGDSAMYLCASSFAPGTDTQYFGPGTRLTVL.

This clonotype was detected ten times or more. CDR3 sequence: CATSEAGLETQYF. The CDR3 coding sequence is TGTGCCACCAGTGAAGCGGGGTTGGAGACCCAGTACTTC. V gene TRBV24-1 combines with J gene TRBJ2-5; TRBD2 matches 7 bases. The CDR3 has 13 residues. CDR1 and CDR2 (germline): KGHDR, SFDVKD. V lost 4 bases to trimming and J lost 5 bases; unmatched junction nucleotides: 3.

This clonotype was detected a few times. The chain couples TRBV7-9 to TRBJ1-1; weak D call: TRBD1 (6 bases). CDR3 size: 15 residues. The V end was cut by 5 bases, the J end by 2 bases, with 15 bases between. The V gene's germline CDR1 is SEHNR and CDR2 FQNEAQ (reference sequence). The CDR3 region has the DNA TGTGCCAGCAGCCCCCCCCTGGGGACAAACACTGAAGCTTTCTTT. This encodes CASSPPLGTNTEAFF.

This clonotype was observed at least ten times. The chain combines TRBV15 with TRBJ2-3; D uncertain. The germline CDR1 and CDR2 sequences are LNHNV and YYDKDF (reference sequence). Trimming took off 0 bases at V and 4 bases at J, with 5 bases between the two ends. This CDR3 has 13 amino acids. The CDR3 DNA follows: TGTGCCACCAGCAGAGATACGGCAGATACGCAGTATTTT. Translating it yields CATSRDTADTQYF.

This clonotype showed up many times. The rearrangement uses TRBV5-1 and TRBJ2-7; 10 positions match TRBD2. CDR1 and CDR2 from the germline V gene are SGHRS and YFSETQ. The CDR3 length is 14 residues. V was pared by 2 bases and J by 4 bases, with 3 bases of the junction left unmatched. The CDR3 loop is CASSFTSGAYEQYF. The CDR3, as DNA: TGCGCCAGCAGCTTTACTAGCGGGGCGTACGAGCAGTACTTC.

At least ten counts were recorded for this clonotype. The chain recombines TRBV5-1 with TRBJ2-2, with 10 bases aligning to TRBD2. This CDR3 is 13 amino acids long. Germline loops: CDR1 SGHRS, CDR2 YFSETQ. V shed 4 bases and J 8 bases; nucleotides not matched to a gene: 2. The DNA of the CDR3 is TGCGCCAGCAGCCTGGGACTAGCGGGGGAGCTGTTTTTT. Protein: CASSLGLAGELFF. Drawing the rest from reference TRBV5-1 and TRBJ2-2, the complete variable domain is KAGVTQTPRYLIKTRGQQVTLSCSPISGHRSVSWYQQTPGQGLQFLFEYFSETQRNKGNFPGRFSGRQFSNSRSEMNVSTLELGDSALYLCASSLGLAGELFFGEGSRLTVL.

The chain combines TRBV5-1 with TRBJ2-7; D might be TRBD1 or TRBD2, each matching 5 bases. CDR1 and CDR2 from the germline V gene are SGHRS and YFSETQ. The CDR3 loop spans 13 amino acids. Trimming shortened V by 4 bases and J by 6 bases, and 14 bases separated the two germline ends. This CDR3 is CASSQKGESEQYF. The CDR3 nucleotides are TGCGCCAGCAGCCAGAAAGGGGAGAGCGAGCAGTACTTC.

The CDR3 reads CSATLDGEQYF. The DNA of the CDR3 is TGCAGTGCTACCCTAGATGGCGAGCAGTACTTC. The rearrangement uses TRBV20-1 and TRBJ2-7; D call uncertain. Germline loops: CDR1 DFQATT, CDR2 SNEGSKA (reference sequence). Deletions cut 4 bases from V and 6 bases from J, with 10 bases between. The CDR3 sequence is 11 residues long.

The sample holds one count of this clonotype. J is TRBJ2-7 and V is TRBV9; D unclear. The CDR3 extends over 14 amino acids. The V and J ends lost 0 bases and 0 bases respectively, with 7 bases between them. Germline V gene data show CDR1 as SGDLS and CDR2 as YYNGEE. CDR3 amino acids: CASSVAWGSYEQYF. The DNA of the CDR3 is TGTGCCAGCAGCGTAGCGTGGGGCTCCTACGAGCAGTACTTC.

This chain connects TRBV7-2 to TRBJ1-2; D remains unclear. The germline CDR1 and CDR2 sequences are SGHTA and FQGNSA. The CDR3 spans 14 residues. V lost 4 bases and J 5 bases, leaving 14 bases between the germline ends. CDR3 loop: CASSSLGPYYGYTF. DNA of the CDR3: TGTGCCAGCAGCTCCCTAGGGCCATATTATGGCTACACCTTC. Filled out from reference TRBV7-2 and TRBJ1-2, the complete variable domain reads GAGVSQSPSNKVTEKGKDVELRCDPISGHTALYWYRQSLGQGLEFLIYFQGNSAPDKSGLPSDRFSAERTGGSVSTLTIQRTQQEDSAVYLCASSSLGPYYGYTFGSGTRLTVV.

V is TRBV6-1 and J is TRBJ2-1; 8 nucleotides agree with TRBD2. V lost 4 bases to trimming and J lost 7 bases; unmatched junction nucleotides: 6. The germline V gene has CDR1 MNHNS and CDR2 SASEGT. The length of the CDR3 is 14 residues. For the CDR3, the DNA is TGTGCCAGCAGTGGGGGACTAGAAGGGAATGAGCAGTTCTTC. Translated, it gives CASSGGLEGNEQFF.

The chain's CDR3 is CATSRDRSPGDGSAFF. In DNA form, the CDR3 reads TGTGCCACCAGCAGAGATCGGTCTCCGGGTGACGGCTCCGCTTTCTTT. The rearrangement joins TRBV15 to TRBJ1-1; D not certain. Germline-derived CDR1 and CDR2 are LNHNV and YYDKDF (reference sequence). The V gene lost 0 bases and the J gene lost 11 bases, with 22 bases spanning the gap. This CDR3 contains 16 residues.

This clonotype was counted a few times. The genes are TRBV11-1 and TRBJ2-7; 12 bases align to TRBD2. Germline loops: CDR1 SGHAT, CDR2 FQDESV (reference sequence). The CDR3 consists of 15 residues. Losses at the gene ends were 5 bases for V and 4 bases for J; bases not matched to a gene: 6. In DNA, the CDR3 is TGTGCCAGCAGCCCAAGGACTAGCGGGAAGTACGAGCAGTACTTC. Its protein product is CASSPRTSGKYEQYF. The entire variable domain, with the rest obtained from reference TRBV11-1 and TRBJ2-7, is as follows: EAEVAQSPRYKITEKSQAVAFWCDPISGHATLYWYRQILGQGPELLVQFQDESVVDDSQLPKDRFSAERLKGVDSTLKIQPAELGDSAMYLCASSPRTSGKYEQYFGPGTRLTVT.

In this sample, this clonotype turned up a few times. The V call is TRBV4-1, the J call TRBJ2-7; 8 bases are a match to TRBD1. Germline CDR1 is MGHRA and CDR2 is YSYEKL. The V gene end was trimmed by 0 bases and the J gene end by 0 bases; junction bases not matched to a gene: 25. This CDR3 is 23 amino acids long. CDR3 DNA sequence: TGCGCCAGCAGCCAAGAGCCCCCGGGGTATGTGGGAATTGAGACAGGGGACTCCTACGAGCAGTACTTC. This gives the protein CASSQEPPGYVGIETGDSYEQYF.

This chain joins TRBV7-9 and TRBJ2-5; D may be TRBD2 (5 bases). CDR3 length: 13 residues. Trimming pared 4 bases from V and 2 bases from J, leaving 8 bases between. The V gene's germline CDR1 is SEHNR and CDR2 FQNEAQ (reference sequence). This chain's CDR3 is CASSSQRQETQYF. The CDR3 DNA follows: TGTGCCAGCAGCTCACAGCGGCAAGAGACCCAGTACTTC.

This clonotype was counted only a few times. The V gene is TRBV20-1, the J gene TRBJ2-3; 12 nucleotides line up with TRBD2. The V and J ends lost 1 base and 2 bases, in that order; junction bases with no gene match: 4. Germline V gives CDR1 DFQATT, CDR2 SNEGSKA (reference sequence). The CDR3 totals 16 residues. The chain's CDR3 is CSARVWTSGTTDTQYF. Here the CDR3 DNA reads TGCAGTGCTAGAGTGTGGACTAGCGGGACCACAGATACGCAGTATTTT.

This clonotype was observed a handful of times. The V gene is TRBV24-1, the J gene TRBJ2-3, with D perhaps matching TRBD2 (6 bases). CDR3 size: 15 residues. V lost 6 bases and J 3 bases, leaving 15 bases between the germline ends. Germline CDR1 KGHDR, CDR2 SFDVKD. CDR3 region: CATSTGGGRTDTQYF. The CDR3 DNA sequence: TGTGCCACCAGTACCGGGGGAGGTCGGACAGATACGCAGTATTTT.

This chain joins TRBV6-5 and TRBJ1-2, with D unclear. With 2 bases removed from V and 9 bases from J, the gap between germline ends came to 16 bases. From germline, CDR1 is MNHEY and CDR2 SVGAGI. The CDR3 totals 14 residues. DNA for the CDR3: TGTGCCAGCAGTTACGACCGTACTCGGTCTAGCTACACCTTC. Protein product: CASSYDRTRSSYTF.

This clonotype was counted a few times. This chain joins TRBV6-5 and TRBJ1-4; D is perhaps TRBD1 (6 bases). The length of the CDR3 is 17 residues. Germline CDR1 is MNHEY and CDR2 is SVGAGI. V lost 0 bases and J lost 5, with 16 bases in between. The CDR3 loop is CASSYSKASGANEKLFF. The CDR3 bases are TGTGCCAGCAGTTACTCGAAGGCGTCGGGGGCCAATGAAAAACTGTTTTTT.